One and the same sample provided the 15 T cell receptor beta chains below, sequenced in a study of identical twins. TCRdb ran MiXCR on the 5' RACE reads and lists one entry per CDR3 protein. Found here are a few hundred thousand distinct CDR3 sequences, about 18% of them singletons; the top ten hold approximately 12%. Sequencing used naive T cells sorted from blood. These receptor sequences come from a man aged 45-60 years in good health.

The chain joins TRBV5-1 to TRBJ2-3; TRBD2 matches 8 bases. This CDR3 region has 17 residues. The ends lost 2 bases at V and 2 bases at J; junction bases unmatched: 10. Germline assignment: CDR1 SGHRS and CDR2 YFSETQ. The CDR3 spells CASSLPPLAGHTDTQYF. The CDR3 DNA sequence: TGCGCCAGCAGCTTACCGCCTTTAGCGGGACACACAGATACGCAGTATTTT.

This clonotype was observed many times. CDR3 nucleotides: TGTGCCAGCTCACCACCGGACAGGGTTAATGAGCAGTTCTTC. Its protein product is CASSPPDRVNEQFF. The chain couples TRBV18 to TRBJ2-1; 8 bases fit TRBD1. The CDR3 is 14 amino acids. J lost 7 bases, V lost 0 bases, and 2 bases had no gene match. Germline CDR1 KGHSH, CDR2 LQKENI. The whole variable domain, filled in from reference TRBV18 and TRBJ2-1, reads NAGVMQNPRHLVRRRGQEARLRCSPMKGHSHVYWYRQLPEEGLKFMVYLQKENIIDESGMPKERFSAEFPKEGPSILRIQQVVRGDSAAYFCASSPPDRVNEQFFGPGTRLTVL.

The chain is built from TRBV24-1 and TRBJ2-1; 9 positions match TRBD1. V gave up 9 bases and J gave up 4 bases; unmatched junction bases: 3. Looked up from germline, CDR1 is KGHDR and CDR2 is SFDVKD. This CDR3 is built from 13 residues. CDR3 nucleotides: TGTGCCACCTTGGGACAGGGTTACAATGAGCAGTTCTTC. Translation: CATLGQGYNEQFF.

The chain links TRBV2 to TRBJ2-7; D is uncertain. The CDR3 is made up of 15 amino acids. The germline V and J ends were trimmed by 1 base and 8 bases, with 18 bases remaining between them. The germline V gene encodes CDR1 SNHLY and CDR2 FYNNEI. The CDR3: CASSEDYGRVAKQYF. For the CDR3, the DNA is TGTGCCAGCAGTGAAGACTACGGTAGGGTAGCAAAGCAGTACTTC.

The CDR3 DNA is TGTGCCAGCAATTTACAGGGGATTGAGCAGTTCTTC. It is translated as CASNLQGIEQFF. The chain uses TRBV14 and TRBJ2-1, with TRBD1 matching over 7 bases. The CDR3 has 12 amino acids. The trim removed 7 bases at V and 9 bases at J, leaving 6 bases unmatched. In germline, CDR1 is SGHDN, CDR2 FVKESK.

This clonotype was seen ten or more times. The chain combines TRBV29-1 with TRBJ2-2, with 9 positions matching TRBD1. The germline gives CDR1 SQVTM, CDR2 ANQGSEA. Trimming cost V 7 bases and J 1 base; bases outside gene matches: 7. This CDR3 region has 15 residues. The CDR3 sequence: CSARTGAMNTGELFF. The CDR3 DNA reads as TGCAGCGCTCGGACAGGGGCAATGAACACCGGGGAGCTGTTTTTT.

The CDR3 loop reads CASSLEGGAEQYF. CDR3 bases: TGTGCCAGCAGTCTCGAGGGGGGGGCCGAGCAGTACTTC. This chain joins TRBV2 and TRBJ2-7, with TRBD2 as a possible D gene (7 bases). V was clipped by 5 bases and J by 6 bases, with 14 bases between them. This CDR3 has 13 amino acids. CDR1 is SNHLY and CDR2 is FYNNEI in the germline V gene. Filled out from reference TRBV2 and TRBJ2-7, the complete variable domain reads EPEVTQTPSHQVTQMGQEVILRCVPISNHLYFYWYRQILGQKVEFLVSFYNNEISEKSEIFDDQFSVERPDGSNFTLKIRSTKLEDSAMYFCASSLEGGAEQYFGPGTRLTVT.

This clonotype was detected many times. This chain joins TRBV10-3 and TRBJ2-7; D possibly corresponds to TRBD1 (7 bases). The V end was cut by 0 bases, the J end by 6 bases, with 15 bases between. The CDR3 totals 15 residues. The germline V gene has CDR1 ENHRY and CDR2 SYGVKD. The CDR3 bases are TGTGCCATCAGTGAGTCCCACAGGGGAGGTCCCGAGCAGTACTTC. The encoded protein is CAISESHRGGPEQYF.

This clonotype came up a few times. The chain employs TRBV5-5 and TRBJ2-7; the match to TRBD1 covers 10 bases. The V segment lost 3 bases and the J segment 8 bases; nucleotides outside the gene matches: 2. The CDR3 has 12 amino acids. The germline V gene encodes CDR1 SGHKS and CDR2 YYEKEE (reference sequence). CDR3 amino acids: CASSSDRGKQYF. In nucleotides, the CDR3 is TGTGCCAGCAGCTCGGACAGGGGGAAGCAGTACTTC.

In its sample, this clonotype was seen many times. The V gene is TRBV5-1, the J gene TRBJ2-1, with 10 bases lining up with TRBD2. The J segment lost 0 bases and the V segment lost 0 bases, leaving 9 bases of the junction unmatched. CDR3 length: 19 residues. CDR1 SGHRS and CDR2 YFSETQ come from the germline V gene. Here the CDR3 DNA reads TGCGCCAGCAGCTTGGAAGGGACTAGCGATTACTTCTCCTACAATGAGCAGTTCTTC. This sequence encodes CASSLEGTSDYFSYNEQFF.

A few counts support this clonotype. In DNA form, the CDR3 reads TGTGCCAGCAGTTACCGGTCTAGCGGGGGACTAACAGATACGCAGTATTTT. This gives the protein CASSYRSSGGLTDTQYF. The gene calls are TRBV6-7 and TRBJ2-3; TRBD2 agrees at 10 bases. TRBV6-7 is assigned to the ORF class and has an uncertain function. The CDR3 runs 17 residues. Losses at the gene ends were 2 bases for V and 3 bases for J; bases not matched to a gene: 8.

The chain links TRBV10-3 to TRBJ1-1; tentatively, D is TRBD1 (6 bases). The germline V and J ends were trimmed by 10 bases and 3 bases, with 12 bases remaining between them. This CDR3 is built from 12 residues. Germline V gives CDR1 ENHRY, CDR2 SYGVKD. CDR3 nucleotide sequence: TGTGCCACTGGACAGTTAGACACTGAAGCTTTCTTT. Its protein product is CATGQLDTEAFF.

The rearrangement links TRBV3-1 to TRBJ2-7; 9 positions match TRBD1. The V segment lost 5 bases and the J segment 3 bases; nucleotides outside the gene matches: 8. CDR1 LGHDT and CDR2 YNNKEL come from the germline V gene (reference sequence). The CDR3 is 15 amino acids. The CDR3 nucleotides are TGTGCCAGCAGCTACCCCGGGACAGGGAGCTACGAGCAGTACTTC. Amino acids: CASSYPGTGSYEQYF.

This clonotype came up many times. The genes are TRBV5-1 and TRBJ2-7; D is perhaps TRBD2 (6 bases). Trimming took off 5 bases at V and 0 bases at J, with 18 bases between the two ends. The CDR3 has 16 residues. Germline V gene lookup returns CDR1 SGHRS and CDR2 YFSETQ. CDR3 bases: TGCGCCAGCAGTGATGTGCGCGGCGGGGCCTCCTACGAGCAGTACTTC. Its translation: CASSDVRGGASYEQYF.

This clonotype was counted ten times or more. The rearrangement uses TRBV25-1 and TRBJ2-5; D is perhaps TRBD2 (6 bases). The germline V gene encodes CDR1 MGHDK and CDR2 SYGVNS. The CDR3 length is 15 residues. V lost 4 bases to trimming and J lost 4 bases, with 16 bases between them. The CDR3 sequence is CASSGGLAVGETQYF. CDR3 nucleotides: TGTGCCAGCAGTGGGGGACTCGCCGTGGGAGAGACCCAGTACTTC.